This T cell receptor (beta chain) stems from a study of CD8+CD57+ T cells in acquired aplastic anemia. Patients included in sequencing had previously demonstrated CD8+CD57+ cell expansion by flow cytometry. Severe acquired aplastic anemia was diagnosed in all patients. The TCR beta profiling, which covered VDJ combination and CDR3 sequence, was carried out using genomic DNA as the template. In TCRdb, the reads were re-called with MiXCR into one record per CDR3 protein. Among fewer than 300,000 distinct CDR3 sequences listed, less than 85% were seen once. This CDR3 has 15 residues. Per the germline V gene, CDR1 is SGHDT and CDR2 is YYEEEE. V shed 2 bases and J shed 1 base, with 12 bases lying between them.

Sequencing used sorted CD4+, CD8+, or CD8+CD57+ T cells (not recorded which) from PBMCs. The clonotype comes from a human donor with aplastic anemia. The rearrangement links TRBV5-6 to TRBJ1-1; TRBD1 might be the D (5 bases). CDR3 nucleotides: TGTGCCAGCAGCTTATCGGCTACAGGGAACACTGAAGCTTTCTTT. Amino acids: CASSLSATGNTEAFF.